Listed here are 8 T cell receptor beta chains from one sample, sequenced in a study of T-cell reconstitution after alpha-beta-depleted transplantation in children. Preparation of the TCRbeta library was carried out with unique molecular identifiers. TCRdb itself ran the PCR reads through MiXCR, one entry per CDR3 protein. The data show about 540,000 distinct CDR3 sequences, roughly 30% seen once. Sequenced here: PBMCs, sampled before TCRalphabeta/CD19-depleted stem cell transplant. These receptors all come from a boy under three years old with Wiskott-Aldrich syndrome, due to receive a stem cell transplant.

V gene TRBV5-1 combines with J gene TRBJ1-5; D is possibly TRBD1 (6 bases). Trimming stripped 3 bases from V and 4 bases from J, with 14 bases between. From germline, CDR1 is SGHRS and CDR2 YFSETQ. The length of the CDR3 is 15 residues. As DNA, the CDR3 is TGCGCCAGCAGCTCATCAGGGGACCTAAATCAGCCCCAGCATTTT. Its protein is CASSSSGDLNQPQHF.

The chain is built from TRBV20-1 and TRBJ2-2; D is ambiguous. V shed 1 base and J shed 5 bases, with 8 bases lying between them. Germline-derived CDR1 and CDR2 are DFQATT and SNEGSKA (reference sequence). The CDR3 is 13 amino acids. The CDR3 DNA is TGCAGTGCTAGAGCGACTGTTACCGGGGAGCTGTTTTTT. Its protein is CSARATVTGELFF.

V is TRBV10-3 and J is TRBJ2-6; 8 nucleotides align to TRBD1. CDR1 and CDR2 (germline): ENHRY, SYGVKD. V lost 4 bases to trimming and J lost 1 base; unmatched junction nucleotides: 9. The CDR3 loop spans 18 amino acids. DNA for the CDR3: TGTGCCATCAGTGCCTGGACAGGGCTTACTTCTGGGGCCAACGTCCTGACTTTC. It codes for CAISAWTGLTSGANVLTF.

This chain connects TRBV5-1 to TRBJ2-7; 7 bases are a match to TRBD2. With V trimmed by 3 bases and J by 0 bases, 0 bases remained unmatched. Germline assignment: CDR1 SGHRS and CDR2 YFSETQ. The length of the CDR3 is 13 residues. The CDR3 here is CASSWDYSYEQYF. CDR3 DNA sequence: TGCGCCAGCAGCTGGGACTACTCCTACGAGCAGTACTTC. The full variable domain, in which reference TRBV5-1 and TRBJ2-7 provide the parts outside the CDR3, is KAGVTQTPRYLIKTRGQQVTLSCSPISGHRSVSWYQQTPGQGLQFLFEYFSETQRNKGNFPGRFSGRQFSNSRSEMNVSTLELGDSALYLCASSWDYSYEQYFGPGTRLTVT.

CDR3 sequence reads: CASRGRRDQPQHF. The CDR3 DNA reads as TGTGCCAGCAGAGGCAGGAGGGATCAGCCCCAGCATTTT. The chain is built from TRBV12-3 or TRBV12-4 and TRBJ1-5, with no clear D. The V end lost 6 bases, the J end lost 5 bases, and 11 bases lay between the germline ends. The CDR3 is 13 residues long.

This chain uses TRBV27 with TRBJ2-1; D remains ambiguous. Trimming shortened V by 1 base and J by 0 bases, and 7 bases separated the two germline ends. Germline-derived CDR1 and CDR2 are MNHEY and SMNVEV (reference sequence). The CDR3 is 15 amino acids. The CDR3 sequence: CASSLWASSYNEQFF. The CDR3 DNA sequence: TGTGCCAGCAGTTTATGGGCTAGCTCCTACAATGAGCAGTTCTTC.

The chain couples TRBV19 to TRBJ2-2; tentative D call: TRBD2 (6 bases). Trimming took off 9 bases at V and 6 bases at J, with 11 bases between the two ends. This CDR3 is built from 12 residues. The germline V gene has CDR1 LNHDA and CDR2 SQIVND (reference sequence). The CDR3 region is CASRPGAGELFF. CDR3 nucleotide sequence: TGTGCCAGCAGACCGGGGGCCGGGGAGCTGTTTTTT.

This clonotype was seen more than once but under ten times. The CDR3 here is CASSSLRIRAYNSPLHF. In DNA form, the CDR3 reads TGTGCCAGCAGCTCCCTCAGGATCCGGGCCTATAATTCACCCCTCCACTTT. V is TRBV7-2 and J is TRBJ1-6; D is ambiguous. Trimming removed 4 bases at V and 2 bases at J, with 15 bases between. Germline CDR1 is SGHTA and CDR2 is FQGNSA. CDR3 length: 17 amino acids. Complete variable domain (other parts from reference TRBV7-2 and TRBJ1-6): GAGVSQSPSNKVTEKGKDVELRCDPISGHTALYWYRQSLGQGLEFLIYFQGNSAPDKSGLPSDRFSAERTGGSVSTLTIQRTQQEDSAVYLCASSSLRIRAYNSPLHFGNGTRLTVT.